The TCR beta chain under discussion was sequenced for a study of T cell changes during pregnancy in multiple sclerosis (dated by TCRdb to about 2019). Notes on the research overall: In women with multiple sclerosis, the researchers looked at how the T cell repertoire shifted as pregnancy progressed.

CDR1 KGHSH and CDR2 LQKENI are derived from the germline V gene. Counted from cysteine to phenylalanine, this CDR3 has 15 amino acids. Only the CDR3 region is kept as DNA, spanning 45 bases read in frame from base 1. Trimming at the junction amounts to 3 bases on V and 6 bases on J, and the germline ends lie 15 bases apart. As for this clone: What antigen it recognizes has not been identified. Per-nucleotide qualities are absent, and no much larger clonotype sits a single base away.

Libraries were constructed by the immunoSEQ multiplex PCR assay. The clones in this table, taken by TCRdb from immuneACCESS, are in-frame only. Not every clone is retained; where verified, under half of the shortfall comes from an unresolved V gene, and the cause of the rest is unknown. The sample includes almost 50,000 clones, with approximately 93% observed a single time. Less than 0.4% of the sample comes from the top ten. The receptor comes from a female donor with multiple sclerosis, enrolled in a pregnancy study. Sequenced material: CD4+ T cells from peripheral blood mononuclear cells, taken in the third trimester of pregnancy. The rearrangement combines TRBV18 with TRBJ1-5; the D gene is possibly TRBD1, with 6 bases matching. CDR3 loop: CASSPVQGRLQPQHF. The DNA is TGTGCCAGCTCACCTGTTCAGGGGCGTCTTCAGCCCCAGCATTTT.